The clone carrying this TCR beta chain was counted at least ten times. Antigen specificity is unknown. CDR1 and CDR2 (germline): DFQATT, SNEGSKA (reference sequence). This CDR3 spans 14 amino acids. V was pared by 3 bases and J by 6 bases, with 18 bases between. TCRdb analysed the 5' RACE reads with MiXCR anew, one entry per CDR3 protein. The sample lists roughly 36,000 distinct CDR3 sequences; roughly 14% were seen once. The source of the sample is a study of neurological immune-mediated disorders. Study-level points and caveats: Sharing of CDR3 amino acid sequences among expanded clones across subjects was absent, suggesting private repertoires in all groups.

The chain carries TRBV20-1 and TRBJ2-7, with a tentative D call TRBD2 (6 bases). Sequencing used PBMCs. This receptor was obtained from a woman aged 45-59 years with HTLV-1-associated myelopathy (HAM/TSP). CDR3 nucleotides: TGCAGTGCTAGTGAAAGAACGGGGGACTCCGAGCAGTACTTC. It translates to CSASERTGDSEQYF.